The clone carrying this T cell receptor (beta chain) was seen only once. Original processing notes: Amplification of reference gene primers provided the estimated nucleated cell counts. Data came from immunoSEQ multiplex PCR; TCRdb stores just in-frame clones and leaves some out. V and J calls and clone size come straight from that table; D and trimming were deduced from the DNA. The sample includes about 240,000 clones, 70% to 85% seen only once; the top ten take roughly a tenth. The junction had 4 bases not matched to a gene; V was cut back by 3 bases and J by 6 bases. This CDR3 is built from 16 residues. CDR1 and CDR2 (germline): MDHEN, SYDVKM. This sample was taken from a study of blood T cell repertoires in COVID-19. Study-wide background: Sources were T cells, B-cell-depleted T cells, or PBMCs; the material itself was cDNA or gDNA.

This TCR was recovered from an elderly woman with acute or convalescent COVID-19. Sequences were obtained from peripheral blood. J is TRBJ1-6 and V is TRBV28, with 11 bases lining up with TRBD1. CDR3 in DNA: TGTGCCAGCAGTTTCGGACAGGGGGCGGGTAATTCACCCCTCCACTTT. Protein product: CASSFGQGAGNSPLHF.